The 32 T cell receptor beta chains below come from one sample, sequenced in a study of blood T cell repertoires in COVID-19. Generated by immunoSEQ multiplex PCR, the TCRdb table keeps only in-frame clones and is missing some. The table lists 360,000 or so clones, roughly 87% of them singletons. Sequencing input: peripheral blood. These receptor sequences come from a woman aged 60-75 years with COVID-19, enrolled during active disease.

The genes are TRBV6-5 and TRBJ1-1; 10 positions agree with TRBD1. Germline V gene lookup returns CDR1 MNHEY and CDR2 SVGAGI. The CDR3 extends over 14 amino acids. With V trimmed by 6 bases and J by 3 bases, 4 bases remained unmatched. Here the CDR3 reads CASSMTGGYTEAFF. The CDR3 bases are TGTGCCAGCAGCATGACAGGGGGCTACACTGAAGCTTTCTTT.

The chain couples TRBV10-3 to TRBJ2-7, with 11 positions matching TRBD2. The ends lost 5 bases at V and 4 bases at J; junction bases unmatched: 7. Germline V gives CDR1 ENHRY, CDR2 SYGVKD. CDR3 size: 15 residues. The CDR3 reads CAISSGTSGAYEQYF. The CDR3 coding sequence is TGTGCCATCAGTTCCGGGACTAGCGGAGCGTACGAGCAGTACTTC.

The V and J genes are TRBV7-2 and TRBJ2-7; 9 bases map to TRBD2. This CDR3 is 16 amino acids long. Germline CDR1 SGHTA, CDR2 FQGNSA. J lost 4 bases, V lost 5 bases, and 12 bases had no gene match. The CDR3 is CASSPGASGAKYEQYF. The CDR3 nucleotides read TGTGCCAGCAGCCCCGGGGCTAGCGGGGCAAAATACGAGCAGTACTTC.

The chain employs TRBV2 and TRBJ1-6; D may be TRBD1 (6 bases). V lost 4 bases, J lost 8 bases, and 15 bases lay in between. The CDR3 extends over 15 amino acids. Per germline, CDR1 SNHLY and CDR2 FYNNEI. In DNA, the CDR3 is TGTGCCAGCAGTGCTAACAGGGCTGGAGATTCACCCCTCCACTTT. This encodes CASSANRAGDSPLHF.

The CDR3 nucleotides are TGTGCCAGCTCCCGGGACAGGGAATCTGAAGCTTTCTTT. Encoded protein: CASSRDRESEAFF. The gene calls are TRBV18 and TRBJ1-1, with 9 bases fitting TRBD1. The CDR3 loop spans 13 amino acids. V was pared by 6 bases and J by 6 bases, with 5 bases of the junction left unmatched. Germline values: CDR1 KGHSH, CDR2 LQKENI.

The rearrangement uses TRBV6-5 and TRBJ1-1; possibly TRBD1 for D (6 bases). Between the trimmed V and J ends, which lost 7 bases and 8 bases, there was a span of 17 bases. The CDR3 is 13 residues long. Germline values: CDR1 MNHEY, CDR2 SVGAGI. CDR3 sequence reads: CASTQAGTLEAFF. CDR3 DNA: TGTGCCAGCACACAAGCCGGGACACTGGAAGCTTTCTTT.

This clone is judged medium-sized. The rearrangement joins TRBV9 to TRBJ2-2, with TRBD1 as a possible D gene (5 bases). Per germline, CDR1 SGDLS and CDR2 YYNGEE. The CDR3 is made up of 16 amino acids. Between the trimmed V and J ends, which lost 0 bases and 7 bases, there was a span of 16 bases. CDR3 bases: TGTGCCAGCAGCGTAGGATATGGGCAGGGCGGCGGGGAGCTGTTTTTT. This sequence encodes CASSVGYGQGGGELFF.

DNA of the CDR3: TGTGCCAGTAGGATGACACAGGGGTATGGCTACACCTTC. It encodes CASRMTQGYGYTF. The chain carries TRBV19 and TRBJ1-2; 7 bases agree with TRBD1. Trimming at V came to 6 bases and at J to 5 bases, leaving 6 bases not matched to a gene. The CDR3 has 13 residues. Germline CDR1 is LNHDA and CDR2 is SQIVND (reference sequence). Looking up the rest from reference TRBV19 and TRBJ1-2 gives the full variable domain: DGGITQSPKYLFRKEGQNVTLSCEQNLNHDAMYWYRQDPGQGLRLIYYSQIVNDFQKGDIAEGYSVSREKKESFPLTVTSAQKNPTAFYLCASRMTQGYGYTFGSGTRLTVV.

This chain joins TRBV13 and TRBJ1-2; D remains ambiguous. Deletions cut 3 bases from V and 1 base from J, with 3 bases between. The CDR3 has 12 residues. In germline, CDR1 is PRHDT, CDR2 FYEKMQ (reference sequence). CDR3 DNA: TGTGCCAGCAGCTTTAGTAACTATGGCTACACCTTC. It specifies CASSFSNYGYTF.

The chain is built from TRBV9 and TRBJ1-6; D may be TRBD1 (6 bases). Germline assignment: CDR1 SGDLS and CDR2 YYNGEE. This CDR3 contains 15 residues. Trimming removed 3 bases at V and 4 bases at J, with 11 bases between. The CDR3 DNA reads as TGTGCCAGCAGCGGCCGGGACACTTATAATTCACCCCTCCACTTT. Its translation: CASSGRDTYNSPLHF.

The V gene is TRBV19, the J gene TRBJ1-2; 7 bases fit TRBD1. This CDR3 is 13 amino acids long. Germline loops: CDR1 LNHDA, CDR2 SQIVND (reference sequence). Losses at the gene ends were 5 bases for V and 2 bases for J; bases not matched to a gene: 2. The CDR3 DNA sequence: TGTGCCAGTAGTGGACAGGTAAACTATGGCTACACCTTC. Its protein is CASSGQVNYGYTF.

The gene calls are TRBV5-4 and TRBJ2-7; TRBD1 agrees at 10 bases. The CDR3 extends over 16 amino acids. Germline CDR1 and CDR2: SGHNT and YYREEE (reference sequence). After removal of 0 bases from V and 6 bases from J, the junction contained 9 bases not matched to a gene. Here the CDR3 DNA reads TGTGCCAGCAGCTTGGGACAGGGGGCCCTATTACGCGAGCAGTACTTC. Translation: CASSLGQGALLREQYF.

The V call is TRBV2, the J call TRBJ1-3, with D perhaps TRBD1 (6 bases). This CDR3 contains 15 residues. Trimming left V 5 bases short and J 0 bases short, with 11 bases between. Germline V gene lookup returns CDR1 SNHLY and CDR2 FYNNEI. As DNA, the CDR3 is TGTGCCAGCAGTCAACAGGGTTACTCTGGAAACACCATATATTTT. Its protein is CASSQQGYSGNTIYF.

This chain connects TRBV5-1 to TRBJ1-1; 7 bases match TRBD1. Per germline, CDR1 SGHRS and CDR2 YFSETQ. This CDR3 region has 15 residues. Germline trimming cut 3 bases from V and 7 bases from J; bases unmatched to any gene: 12. CDR3 region: CASSSGQAGAYEAFF. CDR3 nucleotide sequence: TGCGCCAGCAGCTCCGGACAGGCCGGGGCGTATGAAGCTTTCTTT.

V and J are TRBV6-5 and TRBJ1-2; D uncertain. Germline V gene sequence: CDR1 MNHEY, CDR2 SVGAGI. Trimming removed 8 bases at V and 7 bases at J, with 14 bases between. This CDR3 region has 12 residues. The CDR3 bases are TGTGCCAGCTTTTTCCCCGCGGGTGGCTACACCTTC. Translation: CASFFPAGGYTF.

This chain connects TRBV5-1 to TRBJ1-4; D possibly corresponds to TRBD1 (5 bases). Germline values: CDR1 SGHRS, CDR2 YFSETQ. Trimming shortened V by 4 bases and J by 6 bases, and 16 bases separated the two germline ends. CDR3 length equals 15 residues. The CDR3 sequence: CASSNLPGVDEKLFF. In DNA form, the CDR3 reads TGCGCCAGCAGCAACCTACCGGGGGTCGATGAAAAACTGTTTTTT.

This clone was observed a single time. The V gene is TRBV6-6, the J gene TRBJ2-3; TRBD1 might be the D (5 bases). Per germline, CDR1 MNHNY and CDR2 SVGAGI (reference sequence). The V and J ends lost 7 bases and 1 base respectively, with 6 bases between them. The CDR3 runs 12 residues. Here the CDR3 reads CASNRRTDTQYF. For the CDR3, the DNA is TGTGCCAGCAACAGGCGCACAGATACGCAGTATTTT.

The V and J genes are TRBV6-5 and TRBJ1-2; TRBD1 aligns across 8 bases. This CDR3 is 15 amino acids long. The V and J ends lost 6 bases and 5 bases, in that order; junction bases with no gene match: 11. Germline CDR1 MNHEY, CDR2 SVGAGI. In DNA form, the CDR3 reads TGTGCCAGCAGGCGTCAACAGGGGGGCCGATATGGCTACACCTTC. Its protein product is CASRRQQGGRYGYTF.

This chain joins TRBV5-5 and TRBJ2-7; D might be TRBD1 (6 bases). Germline loops: CDR1 SGHKS, CDR2 YYEKEE (reference sequence). V lost 1 base, J lost 2 bases, and 10 bases lay in between. CDR3 size: 14 residues. This CDR3 is CASSLMTGPYEQYF. The CDR3 nucleotides are TGTGCCAGCAGCTTGATGACAGGACCCTACGAGCAGTACTTC.

The J gene is TRBJ2-7, the V gene TRBV9; D gene unclear. V was trimmed by 0 bases and J by 2 bases, leaving 9 bases between them. This CDR3 is 14 amino acids long. From germline, CDR1 is SGDLS and CDR2 YYNGEE. The CDR3 region has the DNA TGTGCCAGCAGCGTAGATCCAGTTGCCTACGAGCAGTACTTC. Translating gives CASSVDPVAYEQYF.

The chain carries TRBV6-1 and TRBJ1-3; 10 positions match TRBD1. V lost 4 bases, J lost 4 bases, and 10 bases stayed unmatched. This CDR3 is 17 amino acids long. Germline V gene lookup returns CDR1 MNHNS and CDR2 SASEGT. Written as DNA, the CDR3 is TGTGCCAGCAGTGCGGACAGGGGGAGAATTAACGGAAACACCATATATTTT. As protein: CASSADRGRINGNTIYF.

The rearrangement links TRBV18 to TRBJ2-2; TRBD1 aligns across 8 bases. CDR1 is KGHSH and CDR2 is LQKENI in the germline V gene. The CDR3 is 15 amino acids. Trimming removed 2 bases from V and 4 bases from J; junction bases left unmatched: 3. The CDR3: CASSPVTGGTGELFF. CDR3 in DNA: TGTGCCAGCTCACCAGTTACAGGGGGCACCGGGGAGCTGTTTTTT.

The CDR3 spells CASSLQVYGYTF. The CDR3 DNA reads TGTGCCAGCAGTTTGCAGGTCTATGGCTACACCTTC. The chain is built from TRBV28 and TRBJ1-2; unclear D gene. The V end lost 3 bases, the J end lost 4 bases, and 6 bases lay between the germline ends. This CDR3 region has 12 residues. Per the germline V gene, CDR1 is MDHEN and CDR2 is SYDVKM.

This rearrangement joins TRBV7-9 to TRBJ2-3, with D possibly matching TRBD2 (7 bases). This CDR3 has 13 residues. Germline V gene lookup returns CDR1 SEHNR and CDR2 FQNEAQ (reference sequence). V lost 10 bases, J lost 2 bases, and 13 bases lay in between. CDR3 nucleotides: TGTGCCAAGAGGCGGGGGCCCACAGATACGCAGTATTTT. It codes for CAKRRGPTDTQYF.

The rearrangement uses TRBV11-2 and TRBJ2-3; tentatively, D is TRBD2 (6 bases). V dropped 5 bases and J dropped 4 bases, with 13 bases sitting between them. CDR3 length equals 14 residues. CDR1 SGHAT and CDR2 FQNNGV come from the germline V gene. CDR3 residues: CASSRWGEADTQYF. The CDR3 region has the DNA TGTGCCAGCAGCCGTTGGGGGGAGGCAGATACGCAGTATTTT.

This clone is a singleton in its sample. The rearrangement joins TRBV27 to TRBJ2-7; the D is unclear. Deletions cut 10 bases from V and 0 bases from J, with 13 bases between. The CDR3 loop spans 13 amino acids. Germline CDR1 is MNHEY and CDR2 is SMNVEV (reference sequence). The DNA for the CDR3 is TGTGCCATACGACGACCGGGCTCCTACGAGCAGTACTTC. Translated: CAIRRPGSYEQYF.

This clone appeared a few times. The chain carries TRBV10-3 and TRBJ1-6; perhaps TRBD1 as D (6 bases). Germline values: CDR1 ENHRY, CDR2 SYGVKD. CDR3 length: 15 residues. The V end lost 6 bases, the J end lost 9 bases, and 18 bases lay between the germline ends. CDR3 sequence reads: CAIREGQGLGSPLHF. In nucleotides, the CDR3 is TGTGCCATCAGGGAAGGCCAGGGGCTCGGTTCACCCCTCCACTTT.

V is TRBV4-1 and J is TRBJ2-1; 9 bases are a match to TRBD2. J was trimmed by 7 bases and V by 0 bases; bases with no gene match: 10. CDR1 is MGHRA, CDR2 YSYEKL, per germline. The CDR3 consists of 17 residues. This CDR3 reads CASSQDWSGGSLNEQFF. In DNA form, the CDR3 reads TGCGCCAGCAGCCAAGATTGGAGCGGGGGGTCTTTAAATGAGCAGTTCTTC.

The chain joins TRBV7-9 to TRBJ2-5; 8 positions agree with TRBD1. The trim removed 2 bases at V and 6 bases at J, leaving 8 bases unmatched. Germline V gives CDR1 SEHNR, CDR2 FQNEAQ (reference sequence). CDR3 length: 15 amino acids. The CDR3 DNA is TGTGCCAGCAGCTTAATGGCAGGGGGCGAGAAGACCCAGTACTTC. Its translation is CASSLMAGGEKTQYF. The whole variable domain, filled in from reference TRBV7-9 and TRBJ2-5, reads DTGVSQNPRHKITKRGQNVTFRCDPISEHNRLYWYRQTLGQGPEFLTYFQNEAQLEKSRLLSDRFSAERPKGSFSTLEIQRTEQGDSAMYLCASSLMAGGEKTQYFGPGTRLLVL.

The chain has TRBV9 and TRBJ2-3, with TRBD2 matching over 12 bases. Germline V gives CDR1 SGDLS, CDR2 YYNGEE. The CDR3 sequence is 16 residues long. V dropped 4 bases and J dropped 6; count of bases not matched to a gene: 9. As DNA, the CDR3 is TGTGCCAGCAGCACCCGACTAGCGGGGGAGATTGATACGCAGTATTTT. Translation: CASSTRLAGEIDTQYF. The variable domain in full, completed from reference TRBV9 and TRBJ2-3, reads DSGVTQTPKHLITATGQRVTLRCSPRSGDLSVYWYQQSLDQGLQFLIQYYNGEERAKGNILERFSAQQFPDLHSELNLSSLELGDSALYFCASSTRLAGEIDTQYFGPGTRLTVL.

The chain couples TRBV7-2 to TRBJ1-5; tentatively, D is TRBD1 (6 bases). CDR3 size: 14 residues. V dropped 5 bases and J dropped 3 bases, with 11 bases sitting between them. Germline V lookup: CDR1 SGHTA, CDR2 FQGNSA. The DNA for the CDR3 is TGTGCCAGCAGCCCGCAGGGGAACAATCAGCCCCAGCATTTT. As protein: CASSPQGNNQPQHF.

This clone was recorded once. The gene calls are TRBV3-1 (or the pseudogene TRBV3-2) and TRBJ2-3; D is undetermined. CDR1 and CDR2 from the germline V gene are LGHDT and YNNKEL (reference sequence). This CDR3 contains 15 residues. Trimming took off 1 base at V and 3 bases at J, with 11 bases between the two ends. This CDR3 is CASSQVETTTDTQYF. The CDR3 nucleotides read TGTGCCAGCAGCCAAGTGGAGACGACTACAGATACGCAGTATTTT.